These 25 T cell receptor beta chains originate from one sample sequenced in a study of blood T cell repertoires in COVID-19. Clones were sequenced by immunoSEQ multiplex PCR, and TCRdb holds only the in-frame ones, with some missing. Of 35,000 to 45,000 clones listed, almost 95% are singletons. Sequencing was performed on peripheral blood. Receptors originate from a man in his fifties with active COVID-19.

The chain uses TRBV10-3 and TRBJ2-1; the match to TRBD2 covers 12 bases. Per the germline V gene, CDR1 is ENHRY and CDR2 is SYGVKD. The CDR3 is made up of 15 amino acids. Losses at the gene ends were 4 bases for V and 5 bases for J; bases not matched to a gene: 3. Here the CDR3 DNA reads TGTGCCATCAGTGGGACTAGCGGGATCAACAATGAGCAGTTCTTC. Translation: CAISGTSGINNEQFF.

The chain has TRBV28 and TRBJ1-4; D unresolved. This CDR3 comprises 15 residues. Deletions cut 8 bases from V and 0 bases from J, with 13 bases between. Germline loops: CDR1 MDHEN, CDR2 SYDVKM. CDR3 coding DNA: TGTGCCAGCCGGGTAGGCGGAACAACTAATGAAAAACTGTTTTTT. Its protein product is CASRVGGTTNEKLFF.

This rearrangement joins TRBV7-6 to TRBJ2-3; TRBD2 matches 10 bases. The V segment lost 0 bases and the J segment 5 bases; nucleotides outside the gene matches: 2. The germline V gene encodes CDR1 SGHVS and CDR2 FNYEAQ. CDR3 length equals 15 residues. CDR3 nucleotide sequence: TGTGCCAGCAGCTTAGCAGCGGGAGGGCGAGATACGCAGTATTTT. It yields the protein CASSLAAGGRDTQYF.

The genes are TRBV6-5 and TRBJ2-7; 7 bases map to TRBD1. Per the germline V gene, CDR1 is MNHEY and CDR2 is SVGAGI. The CDR3 sequence is 14 residues long. Trimming at V came to 3 bases and at J to 2 bases, leaving 4 bases not matched to a gene. CDR3 amino acids: CASSYGTATYEQYF. The DNA for the CDR3 is TGTGCCAGCAGTTATGGGACAGCGACCTACGAGCAGTACTTC.

The rearrangement joins TRBV19 to TRBJ2-2; the match to TRBD1 covers 10 bases. Losses at the gene ends were 7 bases for V and 4 bases for J; bases not matched to a gene: 6. Germline V gene sequence: CDR1 LNHDA, CDR2 SQIVND (reference sequence). There are 15 residues in the CDR3. CDR3 sequence: CASTDRGRITGELFF. The DNA of the CDR3 is TGTGCCAGTACAGACAGGGGGCGAATCACCGGGGAGCTGTTTTTT.

This clone was observed a handful of times. The rearrangement uses TRBV30 and TRBJ2-1; D not resolved. The CDR3 is 14 residues long. CDR1 GTSNPN and CDR2 SVGIG come from the germline V gene (reference sequence). V dropped 1 base and J dropped 4 bases, with 11 bases sitting between them. CDR3 region: CAWSAPSGYNEQFF. CDR3 in DNA: TGTGCCTGGAGTGCCCCGTCCGGTTACAATGAGCAGTTCTTC. Full variable domain (remainder filled in from reference TRBV30 and TRBJ2-1): SQTIHQWPATLVQPVGSPLSLECTVEGTSNPNLYWYRQAAGRGLQLLFYSVGIGQISSEVPQNLSASRPQDRQFILSSKKLLLSDSGFYLCAWSAPSGYNEQFFGPGTRLTVL.

The chain couples TRBV19 to TRBJ1-6; D possibly corresponds to TRBD1 (6 bases). CDR3 length: 16 residues. V was trimmed by 6 bases and J by 6 bases, leaving 18 bases between them. Germline lookup yields CDR1 LNHDA and CDR2 SQIVND (reference sequence). CDR3 sequence reads: CASRLDRDTFNSPLHF. The CDR3 bases are TGTGCCAGTAGGCTCGATCGGGACACTTTTAATTCACCCCTCCACTTT.

The chain couples TRBV18 to TRBJ2-1; 15 bases match TRBD2. CDR1 KGHSH and CDR2 LQKENI come from the germline V gene. There are 15 residues in the CDR3. After removal of 4 bases from V and 12 bases from J, the junction contained 7 bases not matched to a gene. The CDR3 DNA follows: TGTGCCAGCTCACTAGGACTAGCGGGAGGGCCCACGCAGTTCTTC. The encoded protein is CASSLGLAGGPTQFF.

The chain employs TRBV6-1 and TRBJ2-6, with D possibly matching TRBD1 (5 bases). CDR3 length: 19 amino acids. The ends were cut back, 1 base at V and 0 bases at J, with 16 bases in the middle. Germline V gene lookup returns CDR1 MNHNS and CDR2 SASEGT. This chain's CDR3 is CASSEGIGTGSSGANVLTF. The DNA of the CDR3 is TGTGCCAGCAGTGAAGGGATCGGAACAGGCTCCTCTGGGGCCAACGTCCTGACTTTC.

The rearrangement links TRBV11-2 to TRBJ1-2; TRBD1 might be the D (6 bases). This CDR3 comprises 16 residues. The V end lost 5 bases, the J end lost 2 bases, and 18 bases lay between the germline ends. Germline V gene lookup returns CDR1 SGHAT and CDR2 FQNNGV. The CDR3 nucleotides read TGTGCCAGCAGCGTTTACGGGGGGGCAGGGAACTATGGCTACACCTTC. It translates to CASSVYGGAGNYGYTF.

The rearrangement uses TRBV5-1 and TRBJ2-5; TRBD2 might be the D (6 bases). This CDR3 is 15 amino acids long. Germline V CDR1 and CDR2: SGHRS, YFSETQ. With 3 bases removed from V and 5 bases from J, the gap between germline ends came to 17 bases. The CDR3 is CASSWRGISEETQYF. The CDR3 DNA reads as TGCGCCAGCAGCTGGCGCGGGATTTCCGAGGAGACCCAGTACTTC.

The chain joins TRBV7-9 to TRBJ1-6, with D maybe TRBD1 (5 bases). Looked up from germline, CDR1 is SEHNR and CDR2 is FQNEAQ (reference sequence). Trimming took 0 bases from V and 6 from J, leaving 12 bases between them. The CDR3 contains 16 residues. The CDR3 DNA reads as TGTGCCAGCAGCTTAGCGCGCGGGGGGGGTAATTCACCCCTCCACTTT. Translation: CASSLARGGGNSPLHF.

This chain links TRBV28 with TRBJ2-5; the match to TRBD2 covers 11 bases. The CDR3 is made up of 16 amino acids. Per germline, CDR1 MDHEN and CDR2 SYDVKM. With 5 bases clipped from V and 4 bases from J, the junction kept 9 bases outside the gene matches. The CDR3 nucleotides read TGTGCCAGCAGTGTTCTACTAGCGGGAGATCGAGAGACCCAGTACTTC. It codes for CASSVLLAGDRETQYF.

This clone has more than one count but fewer than ten. The V call is TRBV2, the J call TRBJ1-5; a weak D match, TRBD1 (6 bases). CDR3 length: 13 amino acids. The V gene's germline CDR1 is SNHLY and CDR2 FYNNEI. The V and J ends lost 7 bases and 4 bases respectively, with 11 bases between them. The CDR3: CASKQGINQPQHF. CDR3 nucleotides: TGTGCCAGCAAACAGGGAATAAATCAGCCCCAGCATTTT. The full variable domain, rest sourced from reference TRBV2 and TRBJ1-5, is EPEVTQTPSHQVTQMGQEVILRCVPISNHLYFYWYRQILGQKVEFLVSFYNNEISEKSEIFDDQFSVERPDGSNFTLKIRSTKLEDSAMYFCASKQGINQPQHFGDGTRLSIL.

This clone was recorded only once. This sequence joins TRBV5-1 and TRBJ2-1; 8 bases are a match to TRBD1. Trimming cost V 6 bases and J 9 bases; bases outside gene matches: 14. The CDR3 length is 15 residues. CDR1 is SGHRS and CDR2 is YFSETQ in the germline V gene. The CDR3 spells CASTVTGTGSIEQFF. The CDR3 DNA reads as TGCGCCAGCACCGTAACCGGGACAGGTTCCATTGAGCAGTTCTTC.

The chain carries TRBV7-8 and TRBJ2-4; TRBD2 matches 9 bases. The CDR3 contains 15 residues. The ends lost 0 bases at V and 7 bases at J; junction bases unmatched: 4. Germline CDR1 is SGHVS and CDR2 is FQNEAQ. The CDR3, as DNA: TGTGCCAGCAGCTTAGCTAGCGGGGGAACGAACATTCAGTACTTC. Protein: CASSLASGGTNIQYF.

The genes are TRBV27 and TRBJ1-1, with a possible D match to TRBD1 (6 bases). Deletions cut 8 bases from V and 8 bases from J, with 15 bases between. Germline V gives CDR1 MNHEY, CDR2 SMNVEV (reference sequence). This CDR3 has 12 amino acids. CDR3 sequence reads: CASAWPGTEAFF. CDR3 nucleotides: TGTGCCAGCGCCTGGCCCGGGACAGAAGCTTTCTTT.

V gene TRBV12-5 combines with J gene TRBJ2-1, with TRBD1 identical over 9 bases. V shed 1 base, J shed 11 bases, and the junction held 6 bases outside the gene matches. Germline V gene lookup returns CDR1 LGHNT and CDR2 FRNRAP. This CDR3 comprises 14 residues. CDR3 DNA sequence: TGTGCTAGTGGTTTGGCATCCGGACAGGGGAAGCAGTTCTTC. Amino acids: CASGLASGQGKQFF.

The chain uses TRBV28 and TRBJ2-7; no firm D call. The length of the CDR3 is 12 residues. The V and J ends lost 11 bases and 0 bases respectively, with 11 bases between them. Germline lookup yields CDR1 MDHEN and CDR2 SYDVKM. CDR3 residues: CASGRLSYEQYF. As DNA, the CDR3 is TGTGCCTCCGGCAGGCTCTCCTACGAGCAGTACTTC.

V usage is TRBV9 and J usage is TRBJ2-3; 10 bases match TRBD2. There are 16 residues in the CDR3. Germline V gene sequence: CDR1 SGDLS, CDR2 YYNGEE. V dropped 4 bases and J dropped 1; count of bases not matched to a gene: 6. Written as DNA, the CDR3 is TGTGCCAGCAGCTCCAGGACTAGCGGACGCACAGATACGCAGTATTTT. Translating it yields CASSSRTSGRTDTQYF.

V is TRBV5-1 and J is TRBJ1-6, with a weak D call TRBD1 (5 bases). V lost 4 bases to trimming and J lost 10 bases, with 12 bases between them. The germline CDR1 and CDR2 sequences are SGHRS and YFSETQ. This CDR3 has 13 amino acids. The CDR3 region has the DNA TGCGCCAGCAGCCCGTCACAGGAATCACCCCTCCACTTT. It is translated as CASSPSQESPLHF.

This clone appeared a few times. The CDR3 DNA follows: TGCAGCGCGGCGGAGGGGGCTGGAACCGGGGAGCTGTTTTTT. Its protein is CSAAEGAGTGELFF. The chain joins TRBV29-1 to TRBJ2-2, with D maybe TRBD1 (7 bases). This CDR3 has 14 residues. The germline V and J ends were trimmed by 7 bases and 5 bases, with 17 bases remaining between them. The V gene's germline CDR1 is SQVTM and CDR2 ANQGSEA.

J is TRBJ2-2 and V is TRBV4-2; 12 bases map to TRBD2. Germline V gene data show CDR1 as LGHNA and CDR2 as YNFKEQ. V lost 4 bases, J lost 2 bases, and 5 bases stayed unmatched. The CDR3 contains 17 residues. CDR3 region: CASSPRTSGTNTGELFF. Written as DNA, the CDR3 is TGTGCCAGCAGCCCTCGGACTAGCGGGACCAACACCGGGGAGCTGTTTTTT.

The chain uses TRBV30 and TRBJ1-3; D call uncertain. The CDR3 has 15 amino acids. Germline V CDR1 and CDR2: GTSNPN, SVGIG (reference sequence). V dropped 2 bases and J dropped 0 bases, with 11 bases sitting between them. DNA of the CDR3: TGTGCCTGGAGTCAGCAAGGGAGCTCTGGAAACACCATATATTTT. Its translation: CAWSQQGSSGNTIYF.

This chain joins TRBV10-2 and TRBJ2-5; TRBD2 is a possible D gene (6 bases). V was trimmed by 5 bases and J by 0 bases, leaving 7 bases between them. CDR3 size: 13 residues. Germline-derived CDR1 and CDR2 are WSHSY and SAAADI. The CDR3 bases are TGCGCCAGCAGTAGGGACTACCAAGAGACCCAGTACTTC. It translates to CASSRDYQETQYF.